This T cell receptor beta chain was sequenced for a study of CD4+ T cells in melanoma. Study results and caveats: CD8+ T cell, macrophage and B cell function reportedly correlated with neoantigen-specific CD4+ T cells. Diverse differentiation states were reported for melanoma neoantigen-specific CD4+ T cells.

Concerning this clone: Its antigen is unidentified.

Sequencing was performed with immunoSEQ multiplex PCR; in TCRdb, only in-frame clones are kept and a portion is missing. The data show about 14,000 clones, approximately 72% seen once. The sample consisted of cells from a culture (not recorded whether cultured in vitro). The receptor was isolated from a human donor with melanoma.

The CDR3 sequence: CASSLEGGVQSPLHF. CDR3 DNA sequence: TGCGCCAGCAGCTTGGAAGGTGGGGTGCAGTCACCCCTCCACTTT. The chain combines TRBV5-1 with TRBJ1-6; D unresolved. This CDR3 contains 15 residues. Between the trimmed V and J ends, which lost 0 bases and 10 bases, there was a span of 14 bases. CDR1 and CDR2 (germline): SGHRS, YFSETQ.